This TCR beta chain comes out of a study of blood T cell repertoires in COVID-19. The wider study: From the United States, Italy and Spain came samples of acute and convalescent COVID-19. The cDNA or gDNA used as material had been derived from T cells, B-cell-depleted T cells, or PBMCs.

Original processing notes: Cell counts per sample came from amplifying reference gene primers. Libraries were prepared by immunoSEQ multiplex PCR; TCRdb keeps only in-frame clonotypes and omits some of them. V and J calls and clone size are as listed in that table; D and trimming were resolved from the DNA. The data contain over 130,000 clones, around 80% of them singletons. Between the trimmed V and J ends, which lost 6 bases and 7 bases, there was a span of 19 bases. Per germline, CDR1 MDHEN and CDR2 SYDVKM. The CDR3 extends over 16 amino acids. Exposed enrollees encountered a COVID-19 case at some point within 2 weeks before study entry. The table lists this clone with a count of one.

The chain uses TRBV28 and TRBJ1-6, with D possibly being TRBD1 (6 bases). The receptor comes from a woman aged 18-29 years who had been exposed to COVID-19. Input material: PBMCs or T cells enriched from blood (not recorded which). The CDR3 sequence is CASRPRTEGQNSPLHF. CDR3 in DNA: TGTGCCAGCAGGCCACGGACAGAGGGCCAAAATTCACCCCTCCACTTT.